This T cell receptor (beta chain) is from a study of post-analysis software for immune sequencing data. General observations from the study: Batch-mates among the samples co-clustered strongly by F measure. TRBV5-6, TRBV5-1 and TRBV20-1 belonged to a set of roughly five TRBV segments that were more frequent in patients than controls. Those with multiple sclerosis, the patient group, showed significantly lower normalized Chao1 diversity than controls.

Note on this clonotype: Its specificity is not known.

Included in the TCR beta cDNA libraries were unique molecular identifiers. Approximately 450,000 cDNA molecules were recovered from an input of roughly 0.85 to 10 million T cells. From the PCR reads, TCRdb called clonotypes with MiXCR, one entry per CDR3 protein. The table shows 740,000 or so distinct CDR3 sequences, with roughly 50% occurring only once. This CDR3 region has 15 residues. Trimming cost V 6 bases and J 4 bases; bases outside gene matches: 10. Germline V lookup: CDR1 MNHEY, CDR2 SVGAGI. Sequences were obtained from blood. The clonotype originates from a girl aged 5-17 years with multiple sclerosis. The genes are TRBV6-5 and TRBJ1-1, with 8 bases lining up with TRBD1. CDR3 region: CASSKQGVAITEAFF. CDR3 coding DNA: TGTGCCAGCAGCAAACAGGGGGTAGCGATCACTGAAGCTTTCTTT.